These T cell receptor beta chains were read from a single sample in a study of Graves' ophthalmopathy and Graves' hyperthyroidism. TCRdb re-analysed the multiplex PCR reads in MiXCR, keeping a single row per CDR3 protein. The table shows about 620,000 distinct CDR3 sequences, with 20% to 25% occurring only once. The sequencing sample was made of peripheral blood. The receptors were gathered from a young woman with stable Graves' hyperthyroidism. Some clones in this sample may be carry-over from other donors' samples. CDR3s include the opening cysteine and the closing phenylalanine or tryptophan. D genes are given only for firm matches. Expanded clones get a size class; other rows say once, few or many, or leave the size out.

v_call,j_call,clone_size,d_call,cdr3_nt,cdr3_aa
TRBV28,TRBJ2-7,many,-,TGTGCCAGCAGAAATAGCAGGTACGAGCAGTACTTC,CASRNSRYEQYF
TRBV27,TRBJ1-6,-,-,TGTGCCAGCGGGCCATGGCAGGAGGGGAATTCACCCCTCCACTTT,CASGPWQEGNSPLHF
TRBV6-5,TRBJ1-2,many,-,TGTGCCAGCAGTTACTCGGGCAGGGTCAATGGCTACACCTTC,CASSYSGRVNGYTF
TRBV18,TRBJ2-7,few,-,TGTGCCAGCTCACCAAATTTTTACGAGCAGTACTTC,CASSPNFYEQYF
TRBV7-6,TRBJ2-7,many,-,TGTGCCAGCAGCAATAGTGGTGGCGGCTCCTACGAGCAGTACTTC,CASSNSGGGSYEQYF
TRBV4-2,TRBJ1-3,many,TRBD1,TGTGCCAGCAGCCAAGAATACACCGGGACAGGGGGAACGAACACCATATATTTT,CASSQEYTGTGGTNTIYF
TRBV5-1,TRBJ1-3,many,-,TGCGCCAGCAGCTTGGGACAGCCTTCTGGAAACACCATATATTTT,CASSLGQPSGNTIYF
TRBV12-3/TRBV12-4,TRBJ1-1,many,TRBD1,TGTGCCAGCAGCCTCGACAGGGAGCTCTCCGGGAACACTGAAGCTTTCTTT,CASSLDRELSGNTEAFF
TRBV6-5,TRBJ1-2,many,TRBD1,TGTGCCAGCAGTTTCAACCCCGGGACAGGGATCGGTGGCTACACCTTC,CASSFNPGTGIGGYTF
TRBV4-2,TRBJ1-1,-,TRBD1,TGTGCCAGCAGCCAAGATCAGGGGGGCAGGGAGAACACTGAAGCTTTCTTT,CASSQDQGGRENTEAFF
TRBV12-3/TRBV12-4,TRBJ1-2,once,-,TGTGCCAGCAGTTCCCCTGACCCCTATGGCTACACCTTC,CASSSPDPYGYTF
TRBV5-1,TRBJ1-6,many,-,TGCGCCAGCAGCTTGGCCGGGAGGGAACGCTCACCCCTCCACTTT,CASSLAGRERSPLHF
TRBV2,TRBJ2-7,-,TRBD2,TGTGCCAGCACCTGGGGGAGCGGGAGGTCCCCTGACTACGAGCAGTACTTC,CASTWGSGRSPDYEQYF
TRBV7-9,TRBJ1-2,many,-,TGTGCCAGCAGCTTCGCGGTGGACGGACACTATAGCTACACCTTC,CASSFAVDGHYSYTF
TRBV12-3/TRBV12-4,TRBJ1-5,once,-,TGTGCCAGCAGCCCCACTCGGAAGCCCCAGCATTTT,CASSPTRKPQHF
TRBV12-3/TRBV12-4,TRBJ1-6,many,-,TGTGCCAGCAGTTTAGGGGGACCTAATTCACCCCTCCACTTT,CASSLGGPNSPLHF
TRBV15,TRBJ2-5,many,-,TGTGCCACCAGCAGAGATGTGGGGTTGGAGACCCAGTACTTC,CATSRDVGLETQYF
TRBV14,TRBJ2-7,-,-,TGTGCCAGCAGCCCCAGTTTGGAGGTTTCCTACGAGCAGTACTTC,CASSPSLEVSYEQYF
TRBV6-2/TRBV6-3,TRBJ2-5,many,TRBD1,TGTGCCAGCAGTGACCTCGGACAGGTAGAGACCCAGTACTTC,CASSDLGQVETQYF
TRBV20-1,TRBJ2-7,-,TRBD1,TGCAGTGCTAGGGCGGACAGGGGAACCTACGAGCAGTACTTC,CSARADRGTYEQYF
TRBV12-3/TRBV12-4,TRBJ1-2,many,TRBD1,TGTGCCAGCAGTTATGGGGACAGGGAATTCTATGGCTACACCTTC,CASSYGDREFYGYTF